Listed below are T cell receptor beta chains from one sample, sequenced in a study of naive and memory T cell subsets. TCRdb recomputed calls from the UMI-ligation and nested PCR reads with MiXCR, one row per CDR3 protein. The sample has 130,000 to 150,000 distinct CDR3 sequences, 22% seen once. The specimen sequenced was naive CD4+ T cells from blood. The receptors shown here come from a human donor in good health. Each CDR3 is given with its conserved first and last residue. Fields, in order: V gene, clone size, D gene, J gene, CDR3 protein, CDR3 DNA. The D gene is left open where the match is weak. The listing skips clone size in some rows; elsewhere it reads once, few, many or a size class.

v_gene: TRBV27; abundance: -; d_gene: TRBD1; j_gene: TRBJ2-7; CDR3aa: CASRLTTGSPYEQYF; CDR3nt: TGTGCCAGCAGACTCACGACAGGGTCCCCCTACGAGCAGTACTTC
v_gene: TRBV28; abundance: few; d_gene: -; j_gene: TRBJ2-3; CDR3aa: CASSTRIRGTDTQYF; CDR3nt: TGTGCCAGCAGTACCCGAATTAGAGGCACAGATACGCAGTATTTT
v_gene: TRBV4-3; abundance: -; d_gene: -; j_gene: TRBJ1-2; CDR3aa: CASSQDPRIPNYGYTF; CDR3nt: TGCGCCAGCAGCCAAGATCCCCGGATTCCTAACTATGGCTACACCTTC
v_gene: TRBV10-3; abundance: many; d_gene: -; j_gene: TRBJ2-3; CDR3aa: CAIRGDTDTQYF; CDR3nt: TGTGCCATCAGAGGAGACACAGATACGCAGTATTTT
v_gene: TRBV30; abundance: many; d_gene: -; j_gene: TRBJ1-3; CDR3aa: CAWSVQGGNTIYF; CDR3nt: TGTGCCTGGAGTGTACAGGGTGGAAACACCATATATTTT
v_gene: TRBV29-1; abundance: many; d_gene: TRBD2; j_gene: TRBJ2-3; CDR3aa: CSVRVLREPDTQYF; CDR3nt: TGCAGCGTGAGAGTCTTGCGGGAGCCAGATACGCAGTATTTT
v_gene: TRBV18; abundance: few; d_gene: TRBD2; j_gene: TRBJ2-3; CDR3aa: CASSPPGGSTDTQYF; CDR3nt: TGTGCCAGCTCACCACCGGGGGGGAGCACAGATACGCAGTATTTT
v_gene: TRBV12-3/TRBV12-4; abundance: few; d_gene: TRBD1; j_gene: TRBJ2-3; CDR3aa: CASSFDRGTDTQYF; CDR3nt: TGTGCCAGCAGTTTTGACAGGGGCACAGATACGCAGTATTTT
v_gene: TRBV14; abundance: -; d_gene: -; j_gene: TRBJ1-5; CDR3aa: CASSRTPNQPQHF; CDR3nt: TGTGCCAGCAGCCGGACCCCCAATCAGCCCCAGCATTTT
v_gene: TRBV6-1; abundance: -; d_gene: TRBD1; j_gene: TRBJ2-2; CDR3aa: CASSELAGGTGELFF; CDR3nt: TGTGCCAGCAGTGAGCTAGCAGGGGGCACCGGGGAGCTGTTTTTT
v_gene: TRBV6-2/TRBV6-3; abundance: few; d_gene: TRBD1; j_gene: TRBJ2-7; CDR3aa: CASRRDRGLGEQYF; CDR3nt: TGTGCCAGCAGAAGGGACAGGGGACTGGGCGAGCAGTACTTC
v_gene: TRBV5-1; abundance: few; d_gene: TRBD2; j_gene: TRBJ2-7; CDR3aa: CASSPTSGTTYEQYF; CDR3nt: TGCGCCAGCAGCCCAACTAGCGGGACCACCTACGAGCAGTACTTC
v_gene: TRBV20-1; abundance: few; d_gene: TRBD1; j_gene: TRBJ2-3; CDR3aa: CSARATRDRGIADTQYF; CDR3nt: TGCAGTGCTAGAGCTACCCGGGACAGGGGTATCGCAGATACGCAGTATTTT
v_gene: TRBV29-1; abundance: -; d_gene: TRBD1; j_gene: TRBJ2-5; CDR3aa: CSVLGTGAETQYF; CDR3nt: TGCAGCGTTTTAGGGACAGGGGCAGAGACCCAGTACTTC
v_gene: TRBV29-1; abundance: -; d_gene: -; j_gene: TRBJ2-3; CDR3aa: CSVSRILGIDTQYF; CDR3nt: TGCAGCGTGTCACGAATATTAGGGATTGATACGCAGTATTTT
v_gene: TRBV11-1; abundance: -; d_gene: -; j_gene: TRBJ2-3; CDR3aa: CASSFGSSDTQYF; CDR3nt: TGTGCCAGCAGCTTTGGTTCGTCCGATACGCAGTATTTT
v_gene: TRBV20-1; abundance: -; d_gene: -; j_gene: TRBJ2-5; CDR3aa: CSAPRLGVETQYF; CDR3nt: TGCAGTGCCCCCCGGCTAGGTGTGGAGACCCAGTACTTC
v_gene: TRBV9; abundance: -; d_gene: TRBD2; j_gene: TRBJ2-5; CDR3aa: CASSVTLGLAGEETQYF; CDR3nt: TGTGCCAGCAGCGTCACCCTCGGACTAGCGGGAGAAGAGACCCAGTACTTC
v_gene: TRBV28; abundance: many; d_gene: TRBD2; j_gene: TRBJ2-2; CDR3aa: CASSLTLAGSGELFF; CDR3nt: TGTGCCAGCAGTTTAACCCTAGCGGGTTCCGGGGAGCTGTTTTTT
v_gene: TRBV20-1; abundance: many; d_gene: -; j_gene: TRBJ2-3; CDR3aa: CSARRQGGPTDTQYF; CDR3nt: TGCAGTGCTAGAAGGCAGGGAGGCCCCACGGATACGCAGTATTTT
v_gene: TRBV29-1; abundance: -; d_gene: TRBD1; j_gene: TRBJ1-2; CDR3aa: CSVERQGEGGYTF; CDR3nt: TGCAGCGTTGAAAGGCAGGGGGAGGGGGGCTACACCTTC
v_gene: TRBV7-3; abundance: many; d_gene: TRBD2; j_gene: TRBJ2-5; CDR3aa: CASSLSGSGETQYF; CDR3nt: TGTGCCAGCAGCTTAAGCGGGAGCGGAGAGACCCAGTACTTC
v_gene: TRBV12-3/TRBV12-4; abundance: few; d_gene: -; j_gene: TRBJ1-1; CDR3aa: CASNRGNGVLFTEAFF; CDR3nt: TGTGCCAGCAATCGGGGTAATGGGGTCCTTTTCACTGAAGCTTTCTTT
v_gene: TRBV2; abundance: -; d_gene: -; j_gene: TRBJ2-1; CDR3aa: CASLRRGAGEEQFF; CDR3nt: TGTGCCAGCCTGCGGCGGGGTGCAGGGGAGGAGCAGTTCTTC
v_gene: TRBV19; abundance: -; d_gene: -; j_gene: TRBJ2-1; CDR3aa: CASSTRIDEQFF; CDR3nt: TGTGCCAGTAGTACCAGGATCGATGAGCAGTTCTTC
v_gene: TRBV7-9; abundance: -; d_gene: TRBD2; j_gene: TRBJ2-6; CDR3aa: CASSQKGLAGASGANVLTF; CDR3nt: TGTGCCAGCAGCCAGAAGGGACTAGCGGGTGCCTCTGGGGCCAACGTCCTGACTTTC
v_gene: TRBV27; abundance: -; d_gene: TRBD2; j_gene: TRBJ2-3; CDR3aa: CASSLGVVPGLAGLQTDTQYF; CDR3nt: TGTGCCAGCAGTTTAGGGGTCGTCCCGGGACTAGCGGGATTACAGACAGATACGCAGTATTTT
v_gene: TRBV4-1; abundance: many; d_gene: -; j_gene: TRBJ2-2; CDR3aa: CASSLQTANTGELFF; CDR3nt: TGCGCCAGCAGCCTCCAGACAGCGAACACCGGGGAGCTGTTTTTT
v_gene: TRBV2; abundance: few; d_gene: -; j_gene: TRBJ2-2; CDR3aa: CASLAPTNTGELFF; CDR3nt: TGTGCCAGCTTAGCCCCGACGAACACCGGGGAGCTGTTTTTT
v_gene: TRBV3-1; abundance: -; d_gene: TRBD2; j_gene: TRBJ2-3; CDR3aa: CASRAGVTDTQYF; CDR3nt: TGTGCCAGCAGGGCGGGAGTGACAGATACGCAGTATTTT
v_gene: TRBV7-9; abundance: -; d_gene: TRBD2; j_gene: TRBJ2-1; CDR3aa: CASSLVLAAEYNEQFF; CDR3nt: TGTGCCAGCAGCTTAGTGCTAGCGGCCGAATACAATGAGCAGTTCTTC
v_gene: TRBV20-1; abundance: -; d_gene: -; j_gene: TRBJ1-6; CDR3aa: CSANGRDNSPLHF; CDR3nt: TGCAGTGCCAACGGCAGGGACAATTCACCCCTCCACTTT
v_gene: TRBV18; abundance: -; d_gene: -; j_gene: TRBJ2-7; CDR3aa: CASSPTITPYEQYF; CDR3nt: TGTGCCAGCTCACCGACTATTACTCCCTACGAGCAGTACTTC
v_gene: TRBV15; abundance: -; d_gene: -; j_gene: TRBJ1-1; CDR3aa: CATSRESGEAFF; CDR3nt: TGTGCCACCAGCAGAGAATCAGGTGAAGCTTTCTTT
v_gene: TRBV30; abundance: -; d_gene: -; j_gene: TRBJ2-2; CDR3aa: CAWSRAGASTGELFF; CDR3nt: TGTGCCTGGAGTCGTGCAGGGGCGAGCACCGGGGAGCTGTTTTTT
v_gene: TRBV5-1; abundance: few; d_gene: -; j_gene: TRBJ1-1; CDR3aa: CASSLAGRNTEAFF; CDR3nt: TGCGCCAGCAGCTTGGCCGGGAGGAACACTGAAGCTTTCTTT
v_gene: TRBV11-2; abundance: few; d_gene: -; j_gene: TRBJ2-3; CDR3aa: CASSLDPGRPGDTQYF; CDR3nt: TGTGCCAGCAGCTTAGACCCAGGAAGGCCAGGGGATACGCAGTATTTT
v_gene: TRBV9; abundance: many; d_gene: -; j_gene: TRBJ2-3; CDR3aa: CASSAPPTVTDTQYF; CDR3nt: TGTGCCAGCAGCGCACCCCCCACGGTGACAGATACGCAGTATTTT
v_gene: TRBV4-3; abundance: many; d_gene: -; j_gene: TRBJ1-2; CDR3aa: CASSQDLDPREGYTF; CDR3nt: TGCGCCAGCAGCCAAGATTTGGACCCTCGTGAGGGCTACACCTTC
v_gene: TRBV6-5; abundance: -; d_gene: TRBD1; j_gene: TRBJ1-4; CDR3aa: CASSSEDRVLEKLFF; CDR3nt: TGTGCCAGCAGTTCCGAGGACAGGGTGTTGGAAAAACTGTTTTTT
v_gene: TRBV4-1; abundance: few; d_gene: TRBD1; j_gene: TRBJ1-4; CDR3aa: CASSQYPTGANEKLFF; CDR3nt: TGCGCCAGCAGCCAGTACCCGACAGGGGCTAATGAAAAACTGTTTTTT
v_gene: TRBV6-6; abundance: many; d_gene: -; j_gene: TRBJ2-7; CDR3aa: CASTFLAGTSYEQYF; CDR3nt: TGTGCCAGCACCTTCTTGGCAGGGACTTCCTACGAGCAGTACTTC
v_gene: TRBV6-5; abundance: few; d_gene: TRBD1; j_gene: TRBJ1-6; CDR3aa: CASSYSRGGSDNSPLHF; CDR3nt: TGTGCCAGCAGTTACTCTAGAGGGGGCTCGGATAATTCACCCCTCCACTTT
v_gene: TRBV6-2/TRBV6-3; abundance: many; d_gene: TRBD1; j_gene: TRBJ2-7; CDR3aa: CASSDRGYEQYF; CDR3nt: TGTGCCAGCAGTGACAGGGGCTACGAGCAGTACTTC
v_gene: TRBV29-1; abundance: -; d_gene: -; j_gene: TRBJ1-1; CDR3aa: CSVSTGNTEAFF; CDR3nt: TGCAGCGTTTCTACAGGGAACACTGAAGCTTTCTTT